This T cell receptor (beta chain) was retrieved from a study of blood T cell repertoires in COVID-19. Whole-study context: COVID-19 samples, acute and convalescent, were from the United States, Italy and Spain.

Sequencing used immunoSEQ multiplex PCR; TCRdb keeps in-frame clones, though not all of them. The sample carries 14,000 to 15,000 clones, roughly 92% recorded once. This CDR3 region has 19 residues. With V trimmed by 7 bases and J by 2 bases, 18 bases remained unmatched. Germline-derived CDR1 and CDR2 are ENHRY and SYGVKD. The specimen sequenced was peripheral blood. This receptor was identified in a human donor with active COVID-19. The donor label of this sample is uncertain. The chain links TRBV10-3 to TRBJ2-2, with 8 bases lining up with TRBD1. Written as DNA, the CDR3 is TGTGCCATCACTCCCGGGCCGGGGACGGGACAGGATAACACCGGGGAGCTGTTTTTT. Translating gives CAITPGPGTGQDNTGELFF.